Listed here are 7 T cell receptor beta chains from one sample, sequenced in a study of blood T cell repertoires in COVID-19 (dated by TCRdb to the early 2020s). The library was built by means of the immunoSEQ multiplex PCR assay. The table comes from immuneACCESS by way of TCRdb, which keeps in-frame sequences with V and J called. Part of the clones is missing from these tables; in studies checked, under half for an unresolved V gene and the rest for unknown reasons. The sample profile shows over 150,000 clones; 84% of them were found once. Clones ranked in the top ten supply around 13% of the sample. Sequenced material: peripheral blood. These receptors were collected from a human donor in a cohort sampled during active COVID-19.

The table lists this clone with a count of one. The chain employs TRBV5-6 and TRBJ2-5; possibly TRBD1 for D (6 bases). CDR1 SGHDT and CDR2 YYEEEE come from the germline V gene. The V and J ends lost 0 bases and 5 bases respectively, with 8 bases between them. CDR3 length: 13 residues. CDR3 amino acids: CASSLDREETQYF. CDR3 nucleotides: TGTGCCAGCAGCTTGGACAGGGAGGAGACCCAGTACTTC.

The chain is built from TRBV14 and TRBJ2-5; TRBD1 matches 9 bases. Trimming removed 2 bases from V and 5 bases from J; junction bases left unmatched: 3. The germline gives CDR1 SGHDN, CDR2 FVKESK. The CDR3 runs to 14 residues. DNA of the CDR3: TGTGCCAGCAGCCAAACAGGGGGCTGGGAGACCCAGTACTTC. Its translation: CASSQTGGWETQYF.

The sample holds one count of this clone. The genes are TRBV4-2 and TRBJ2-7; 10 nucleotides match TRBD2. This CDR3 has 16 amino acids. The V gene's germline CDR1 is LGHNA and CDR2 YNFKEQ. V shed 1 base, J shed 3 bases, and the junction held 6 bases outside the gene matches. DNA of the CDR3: TGTGCCAGCAGCCAAGTAGGCCTAGCGGGAGACTACGAGCAGTACTTC. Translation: CASSQVGLAGDYEQYF.

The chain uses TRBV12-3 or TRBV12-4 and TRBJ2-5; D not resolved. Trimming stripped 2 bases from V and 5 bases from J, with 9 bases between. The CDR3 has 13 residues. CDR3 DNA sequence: TGTGCCAGCAGTTTAAACAGTGGGGAGACCCAGTACTTC. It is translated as CASSLNSGETQYF.

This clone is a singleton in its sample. CDR3 in amino acids: CASSLAGGLDNEQFF. The CDR3 nucleotides read TGTGCCAGTAGTTTAGCGGGAGGTTTGGACAATGAGCAGTTCTTC. The chain carries TRBV19 and TRBJ2-1, with TRBD2 matching over 10 bases. The CDR3 loop spans 15 amino acids. From germline, CDR1 is LNHDA and CDR2 SQIVND (reference sequence). After removal of 5 bases from V and 5 bases from J, the junction contained 6 bases not matched to a gene.

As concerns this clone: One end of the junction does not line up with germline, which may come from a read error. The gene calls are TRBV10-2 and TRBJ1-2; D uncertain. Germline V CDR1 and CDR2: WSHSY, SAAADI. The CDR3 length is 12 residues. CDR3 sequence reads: CASSESNSPGNF. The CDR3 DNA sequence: TGCGCCAGCAGTGAGTCGAATTCCCCCGGTAACTTC.

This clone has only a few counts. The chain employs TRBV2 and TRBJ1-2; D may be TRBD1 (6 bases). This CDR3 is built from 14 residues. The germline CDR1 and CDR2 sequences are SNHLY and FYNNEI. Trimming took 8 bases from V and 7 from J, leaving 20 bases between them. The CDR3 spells CASLVRGARFGYTF. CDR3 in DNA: TGTGCCAGCCTCGTTCGGGGGGCTCGGTTTGGCTACACCTTC.